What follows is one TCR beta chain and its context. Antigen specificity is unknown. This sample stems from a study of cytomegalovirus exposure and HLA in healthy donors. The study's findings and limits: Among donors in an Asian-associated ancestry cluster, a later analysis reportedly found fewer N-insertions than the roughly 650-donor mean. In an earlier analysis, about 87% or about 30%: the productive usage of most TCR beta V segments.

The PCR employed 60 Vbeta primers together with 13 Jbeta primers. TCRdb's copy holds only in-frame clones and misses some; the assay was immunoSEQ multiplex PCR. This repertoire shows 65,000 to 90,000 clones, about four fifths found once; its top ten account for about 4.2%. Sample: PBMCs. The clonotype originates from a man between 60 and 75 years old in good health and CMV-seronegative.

Here the CDR3 reads CASSLSGQGGLYGYTF. The CDR3 nucleotides are TGCGCCAGCAGCTTGAGCGGACAGGGGGGGCTCTATGGCTACACCTTC. The chain links TRBV5-1 to TRBJ1-2, with 10 bases aligning to TRBD1. With 1 base clipped from V and 4 bases from J, the junction kept 7 bases outside the gene matches. The CDR3 has 16 residues. Germline CDR1 reads SGHRS; CDR2 reads YFSETQ.